This entry describes one TCR beta chain. This specimen includes other DNA sequences encoding the same CDR3. The germline gives CDR1 LGHNT, CDR2 FRNRAP. The CDR3 extends over 15 amino acids. V lost 6 bases, J lost 1 base, and 8 bases stayed unmatched. The data originate from a study of shared T cell receptors in the human thymus. Produced via immunoSEQ multiplex PCR; TCRdb's table is partial and in-frame only. The table has about 380,000 clones, over 90% seen once. The specimen was thymocytes. This chain links TRBV12-5 with TRBJ1-1; TRBD1 agrees at 7 bases. This sequence originates from a human donor. The CDR3 sequence: CASGSGRTGNTEAFF. The CDR3 DNA sequence: TGTGCTAGTGGCTCGGGCCGGACAGGGAACACTGAAGCTTTCTTT.